The 8 T cell receptor beta chains presented below share a single source sample, sequenced in a study of T cells after yellow fever vaccination. TCRdb ran MiXCR on the 5' RACE reads and lists one entry per CDR3 protein. Found here are about 320,000 distinct CDR3 sequences, 3.5% to 4.5% of them singletons; the top ten hold 15% to 20%. This specimen was PBMCs, taken 15 days after the yellow fever booster vaccination. Every receptor here comes from a man in his late teens or twenties who received the YFV17D yellow fever vaccine.

CDR3 residues: CSAREGNHRETSGESSYNEQFF. Written as DNA, the CDR3 is TGCAGTGCTAGAGAGGGCAACCACCGAGAGACTAGCGGGGAAAGCTCCTACAATGAGCAGTTCTTC. V is TRBV20-1 and J is TRBJ2-1, with 11 bases matching TRBD2. The CDR3 has 22 residues. V shed 0 bases and J 0 bases; nucleotides not matched to a gene: 19. Looked up from germline, CDR1 is DFQATT and CDR2 is SNEGSKA (reference sequence).

This clonotype was recorded many times. The chain combines TRBV27 with TRBJ2-3; possibly TRBD2 for D (5 bases). Trimming shortened V by 1 base and J by 1 base, and 9 bases separated the two germline ends. The CDR3 spans 15 residues. Germline V CDR1 and CDR2: MNHEY, SMNVEV (reference sequence). CDR3 loop: CASSLFRGGTDTQYF. The CDR3 DNA is TGTGCCAGCAGTTTATTTCGGGGAGGCACAGATACGCAGTATTTT.

The V call is TRBV7-2, the J call TRBJ2-7; the match to TRBD1 covers 9 bases. Germline trimming cut 5 bases from V and 6 bases from J; bases unmatched to any gene: 11. Germline V gene lookup returns CDR1 SGHTA and CDR2 FQGNSA. The CDR3 spans 15 residues. The CDR3 nucleotides are TGTGCCAGCAGCCGACGTAGGACAGGGGAAGGCGAGCAGTACTTC. It codes for CASSRRRTGEGEQYF.

In nucleotides, the CDR3 is TGTGCCAGCAGTTTAGGGGGTCAGGGAAGCACTGAAGCTTTCTTT. Residues: CASSLGGQGSTEAFF. The chain links TRBV12-3 or TRBV12-4 to TRBJ1-1; maybe TRBD1 (5 bases). This CDR3 contains 15 residues. Trimming removed 1 base at V and 4 bases at J, with 13 bases between.

This clonotype has a count of ten or more. V and J are TRBV29-1 and TRBJ2-7; TRBD2 might be the D (5 bases). CDR3 length: 13 residues. Per the germline V gene, CDR1 is SQVTM and CDR2 is ANQGSEA. Between the trimmed V and J ends, which lost 2 bases and 5 bases, there was a span of 13 bases. As DNA, the CDR3 is TGCAGCGTTGAAAATATGGGGAGCCACGAGCAGTACTTC. This translates into CSVENMGSHEQYF.

This clonotype showed up many times. As DNA, the CDR3 is TGTGCCAGCAGTAGAGTGGTCCCAAGGCTAGCAGGCACCGGGGAGCTGTTTTTT. Translation: CASSRVVPRLAGTGELFF. This rearrangement joins TRBV6-5 to TRBJ2-2; D might be TRBD2 (5 bases). In germline, CDR1 is MNHEY, CDR2 SVGAGI. The V end lost 5 bases, the J end lost 4 bases, and 23 bases lay between the germline ends. This CDR3 is 18 amino acids long.

This clonotype was counted between two and nine times. The chain joins TRBV6-2 or TRBV6-3 to TRBJ2-1; 7 bases are shared with TRBD1. Germline lookup yields CDR1 MNHEY and CDR2 SVGEGT. The CDR3 spans 16 residues. The J segment lost 3 bases and the V segment lost 3 bases, leaving 8 bases of the junction unmatched. CDR3 in DNA: TGTGCCAGCAGTTATACGGGACAGAGGGACTACAATGAGCAGTTCTTC. Translating gives CASSYTGQRDYNEQFF.

This clonotype was recorded many times. The J gene is TRBJ2-2, the V gene TRBV6-2 or TRBV6-3; no definite D call. There are 12 residues in the CDR3. Trimming pared 6 bases from V and 6 bases from J, leaving 8 bases between. Germline V lookup: CDR1 MNHEY, CDR2 SVGEGT. The CDR3 coding sequence is TGTGCCAGCAGCTTTGGGCCCGGGGAGCTGTTTTTT. Translation: CASSFGPGELFF.